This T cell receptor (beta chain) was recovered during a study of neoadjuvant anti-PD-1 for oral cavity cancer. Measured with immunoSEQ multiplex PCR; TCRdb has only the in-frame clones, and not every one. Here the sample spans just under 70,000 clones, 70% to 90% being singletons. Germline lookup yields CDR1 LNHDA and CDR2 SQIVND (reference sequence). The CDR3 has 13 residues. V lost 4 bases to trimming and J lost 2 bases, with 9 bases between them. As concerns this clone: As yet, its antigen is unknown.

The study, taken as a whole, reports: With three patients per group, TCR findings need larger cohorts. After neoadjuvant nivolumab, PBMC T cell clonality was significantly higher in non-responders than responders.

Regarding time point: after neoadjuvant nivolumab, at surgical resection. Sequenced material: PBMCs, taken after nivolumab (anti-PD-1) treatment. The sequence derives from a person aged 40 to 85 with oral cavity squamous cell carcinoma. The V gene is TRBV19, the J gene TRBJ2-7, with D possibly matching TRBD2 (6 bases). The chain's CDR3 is CASSTSAAYEQYF. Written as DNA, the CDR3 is TGTGCCAGTAGTACTAGCGCCGCCTACGAGCAGTACTTC. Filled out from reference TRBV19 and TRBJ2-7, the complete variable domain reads DGGITQSPKYLFRKEGQNVTLSCEQNLNHDAMYWYRQDPGQGLRLIYYSQIVNDFQKGDIAEGYSVSREKKESFPLTVTSAQKNPTAFYLCASSTSAAYEQYFGPGTRLTVT.